This entry lists 23 T cell receptor beta chains sequenced from one sample in a study of T-cell memory formation after mild COVID-19. TCRdb re-analysed the 5' RACE reads in MiXCR, keeping a single row per CDR3 protein. Counted here are 540,000 or so distinct CDR3 sequences, around 20% occurring once; the ten biggest clones make up 12%. The sample consisted of PBMCs or a T cell subset sorted from them (not recorded which). The receptors come from an adult woman who had mild COVID-19 (a few samples of this study predate the infection). Cell type and time point are not known.

The chain employs TRBV20-1 and TRBJ1-6; no reliable D call. The germline V and J ends were trimmed by 6 bases and 4 bases, with 10 bases remaining between them. This CDR3 has 13 residues. The germline CDR1 and CDR2 sequences are DFQATT and SNEGSKA (reference sequence). In DNA form, the CDR3 reads TGCAGTGCAAAAGCCAGATATAATTCACCCCTCCACTTT. Amino acids: CSAKARYNSPLHF.

The CDR3 nucleotides read TGTGCCAGCATCCGCTACATCGGAGGGGCGGCCTACGAGCAGTACTTC. This sequence encodes CASIRYIGGAAYEQYF. The chain links TRBV7-2 to TRBJ2-7; a possible D gene is TRBD2 (6 bases). The CDR3 is 16 residues long. V shed 7 bases and J shed 2 bases, with 21 bases lying between them. In germline, CDR1 is SGHTA, CDR2 FQGNSA.

The chain carries TRBV12-3 or TRBV12-4 and TRBJ2-2; D is uncertain. V was pared by 7 bases and J by 5 bases, with 8 bases between. The CDR3 covers 12 residues. The CDR3 protein is CASTQSTGELFF. DNA for the CDR3: TGTGCCAGCACCCAATCGACCGGGGAGCTGTTTTTT.

This clonotype appeared a few times. The V call is TRBV10-3, the J call TRBJ2-1, with D possibly being TRBD1 (6 bases). The V gene lost 11 bases and the J gene lost 5 bases, with 16 bases spanning the gap. Germline V gives CDR1 ENHRY, CDR2 SYGVKD. The CDR3 has 13 residues. The CDR3 nucleotides read TGTGCCGTCCGACAGGCGGCCGACAATGAGCAGTTCTTC. Encoded protein: CAVRQAADNEQFF.

The chain combines TRBV2 with TRBJ2-1; the match to TRBD1 covers 9 bases. The CDR3 runs 16 residues. V lost 0 bases, J lost 2 bases, and 2 bases stayed unmatched. Germline CDR1 SNHLY, CDR2 FYNNEI. The CDR3 coding sequence is TGTGCCAGCAGTGAAGCGAACAGGGGGCCCTACAATGAGCAGTTCTTC. It translates to CASSEANRGPYNEQFF.

This clonotype was observed a few times. This chain connects TRBV2 to TRBJ2-3; TRBD2 matches 7 bases. V lost 0 bases, J lost 4 bases, and 1 base stayed unmatched. Germline assignment: CDR1 SNHLY and CDR2 FYNNEI. The CDR3 is 14 amino acids. The CDR3 loop reads CASSEAGGSDTQYF. DNA of the CDR3: TGTGCCAGCAGTGAAGCGGGGGGGTCAGATACGCAGTATTTT.

This clonotype was seen a handful of times. The chain carries TRBV6-2 or TRBV6-3 and TRBJ2-7, with D unresolved. V was pared by 8 bases and J by 0 bases, with 11 bases between. Germline-derived CDR1 and CDR2 are MNHEY and SVGEGT. CDR3 length: 13 residues. CDR3 amino acids: CASAFRSSYEQYF. In nucleotides, the CDR3 is TGTGCCAGCGCATTTAGAAGCTCCTACGAGCAGTACTTC.

This rearrangement joins TRBV6-2 or TRBV6-3 to TRBJ2-3; 15 bases map to TRBD2. This CDR3 spans 18 amino acids. Germline values: CDR1 MNHEY, CDR2 SVGEGT. Trimming removed 6 bases from V and 3 bases from J; junction bases left unmatched: 10. The CDR3 is CASRRPGLAGGETDTQYF. The CDR3 DNA reads as TGTGCCAGCAGGAGACCGGGACTAGCGGGAGGAGAGACAGATACGCAGTATTTT.

The V call is TRBV27, the J call TRBJ2-3; 10 nucleotides match TRBD1. This CDR3 is 15 amino acids long. Per the germline V gene, CDR1 is MNHEY and CDR2 is SMNVEV (reference sequence). V shed 7 bases, J shed 1 base, and the junction held 5 bases outside the gene matches. The CDR3 sequence: CASTPGQGRTDTQYF. The CDR3 DNA reads TGTGCCAGCACCCCGGGACAGGGGCGCACAGATACGCAGTATTTT.

This clonotype was seen once. The V and J genes are TRBV24-1 and TRBJ2-7; unclear D gene. V lost 1 base to trimming and J lost 7 bases, with 7 bases between them. Germline CDR1 reads KGHDR; CDR2 reads SFDVKD. This CDR3 region has 12 residues. The CDR3, as DNA: TGTGCCACCAGTGATTTATCAGGAGAGCAGTACTTC. Translating gives CATSDLSGEQYF.

The rearrangement links TRBV7-8 to TRBJ2-5; 7 bases match TRBD2. The CDR3 extends over 17 amino acids. Germline lookup yields CDR1 SGHVS and CDR2 FQNEAQ. The V and J ends lost 5 bases and 2 bases, in that order; junction bases with no gene match: 14. The CDR3 region has the DNA TGTGCCAGCAGCCCAGAGCCACCATGGGGGGGACAAGAGACCCAGTACTTC. It yields the protein CASSPEPPWGGQETQYF.

The chain links TRBV4-1 to TRBJ1-2; D gene unclear. The germline CDR1 and CDR2 sequences are MGHRA and YSYEKL. This CDR3 spans 15 amino acids. The V end lost 2 bases, the J end lost 3 bases, and 13 bases lay between the germline ends. The chain's CDR3 is CASSQLALPDYGYTF. For the CDR3, the DNA is TGCGCCAGCAGCCAATTGGCCCTCCCCGACTATGGCTACACCTTC.

This clonotype was seen a few times. The chain couples TRBV6-6 to TRBJ2-1; 10 bases line up with TRBD2. Germline-derived CDR1 and CDR2 are MNHNY and SVGAGI (reference sequence). The CDR3 has 13 amino acids. The V gene end was trimmed by 11 bases and the J gene end by 6 bases; junction bases not matched to a gene: 7. The CDR3 sequence: CASLPSGGNEQFF. The CDR3 DNA reads TGTGCCTCCCTCCCTAGCGGGGGCAATGAGCAGTTCTTC.

In this sample, this clonotype turned up a few times. The chain recombines TRBV7-9 with TRBJ2-5; TRBD1 matches at 11 bases. V dropped 5 bases and J dropped 2; count of bases not matched to a gene: 7. The CDR3 has 16 residues. Germline loops: CDR1 SEHNR, CDR2 FQNEAQ (reference sequence). The CDR3 sequence is CASSSRDRGEQETQYF. The CDR3, as DNA: TGTGCCAGCAGCAGCCGGGACAGGGGGGAGCAAGAGACCCAGTACTTC.

This clonotype was recorded a few times. The rearrangement links TRBV30 to TRBJ2-3; D is perhaps TRBD1 (6 bases). Germline CDR1 is GTSNPN and CDR2 is SVGIG (reference sequence). This CDR3 has 17 amino acids. The V and J ends lost 1 base and 1 base respectively, with 18 bases between them. The CDR3 loop reads CAWSESWGRYRTDTQYF. The CDR3 bases are TGTGCCTGGAGTGAAAGTTGGGGGCGCTACCGCACAGATACGCAGTATTTT. Based on the CDR3 plus reference TRBV30 and TRBJ2-3, the full variable domain is SQTIHQWPATLVQPVGSPLSLECTVEGTSNPNLYWYRQAAGRGLQLLFYSVGIGQISSEVPQNLSASRPQDRQFILSSKKLLLSDSGFYLCAWSESWGRYRTDTQYFGPGTRLTVL.

This clonotype was counted only a few times. This chain links TRBV12-3 or TRBV12-4 with TRBJ1-1, with no clear D. This CDR3 comprises 15 residues. Trimming took 5 bases from V and 1 from J, leaving 14 bases between them. The CDR3 protein is CASSTMMGGNTEAFF. CDR3 in DNA: TGTGCCAGCAGTACGATGATGGGTGGGAACACTGAAGCTTTCTTT.

This clonotype was seen more than once but under ten times. This chain connects TRBV10-3 to TRBJ2-5; 15 bases are shared with TRBD2. V gave up 1 base and J gave up 3 bases; unmatched junction bases: 9. CDR3 size: 19 residues. CDR1 is ENHRY and CDR2 is SYGVKD in the germline V gene. The CDR3 nucleotides are TGTGCCATCAGTGAGTTCGGGACTAGCGGGAGGCGTGAAAAAGAGACCCAGTACTTC. This codes for CAISEFGTSGRREKETQYF.

The rearrangement joins TRBV12-3 or TRBV12-4 to TRBJ2-1, with 13 positions matching TRBD2. J was trimmed by 2 bases and V by 6 bases; bases with no gene match: 7. The CDR3 is 17 residues long. CDR3 amino acids: CASSRGLAGSAYNEQFF. As DNA, the CDR3 is TGTGCCAGCAGCAGGGGACTAGCGGGATCAGCCTACAATGAGCAGTTCTTC.

This chain uses TRBV12-3 or TRBV12-4 with TRBJ2-3, with unresolved D. The germline V and J ends were trimmed by 2 bases and 2 bases, with 23 bases remaining between them. The length of the CDR3 is 19 residues. The CDR3 loop reads CASSLRRTYIISSTDTQYF. The CDR3 DNA sequence: TGTGCCAGCAGTTTACGCCGGACGTATATAATCTCTTCCACAGATACGCAGTATTTT.

This clonotype was recorded a few times. The J gene is TRBJ2-7, the V gene TRBV10-3; 8 nucleotides agree with TRBD2. After removal of 0 bases from V and 0 bases from J, the junction contained 4 bases not matched to a gene. The CDR3 length is 16 residues. In germline, CDR1 is ENHRY, CDR2 SYGVKD. The CDR3 here is CAISESASGLSYEQYF. The CDR3 nucleotides are TGTGCCATCAGTGAGTCGGCTAGCGGGCTCTCCTACGAGCAGTACTTC.

The sample holds a few counts of this clonotype. The gene calls are TRBV9 and TRBJ2-1, with 8 positions matching TRBD1. Per the germline V gene, CDR1 is SGDLS and CDR2 is YYNGEE. The CDR3 has 14 residues. V lost 4 bases to trimming and J lost 5 bases; unmatched junction nucleotides: 5. CDR3 region: CASSILDRDNEQFF. CDR3 DNA sequence: TGTGCCAGCAGCATCTTGGACAGGGACAATGAGCAGTTCTTC.

The CDR3 DNA reads TGTGCCAGCACCCCTGGTCATCGCAATGAGCAGTTCTTC. This gives the protein CASTPGHRNEQFF. This chain joins TRBV6-6 and TRBJ2-1; D call uncertain. CDR1 and CDR2 from the germline V gene are MNHNY and SVGAGI (reference sequence). This CDR3 is built from 13 residues. Trimming pared 7 bases from V and 6 bases from J, leaving 13 bases between.

The J gene is TRBJ2-1, the V gene TRBV24-1; the match to TRBD1 covers 9 bases. J lost 4 bases, V lost 7 bases, and 4 bases had no gene match. CDR1 and CDR2 from the germline V gene are KGHDR and SFDVKD. CDR3 length: 14 amino acids. CDR3 region: CATSAGQGYNEQFF. The CDR3 coding sequence is TGTGCCACCAGCGCCGGACAGGGGTACAATGAGCAGTTCTTC.